The 21 T cell receptor beta chains in this list originate from one sample, sequenced in a study of Tregs in tolerant kidney transplant recipients. TCRdb keeps only in-frame clones here, not all; method: immunoSEQ multiplex PCR. The sample shows some 62,000 clones, roughly 98% of them seen only once. The sample here was Tregs from blood, taken before the transplant. The receptor set was obtained from a human donor who received a combined kidney and bone marrow transplant.

The chain is built from TRBV6-6 and TRBJ1-1; a possible D gene is TRBD1 (6 bases). The CDR3 spans 13 residues. The germline V and J ends were trimmed by 0 bases and 4 bases, with 6 bases remaining between them. CDR1 and CDR2 from the germline V gene are MNHNY and SVGAGI (reference sequence). CDR3 DNA sequence: TGTGCCAGCAGTTACTCAGGGGGCACTGAAGCTTTCTTT. Its protein product is CASSYSGGTEAFF.

The V and J genes are TRBV5-1 and TRBJ2-7; D gene unclear. The V gene's germline CDR1 is SGHRS and CDR2 YFSETQ. V was clipped by 4 bases and J by 2 bases, with 10 bases between them. This CDR3 is 13 amino acids long. CDR3 DNA sequence: TGCGCCAGCAGCGGCCCAGGCCCCTACGAGCAGTACTTC. This codes for CASSGPGPYEQYF.

This clone was seen only once. The gene calls are TRBV7-2 and TRBJ2-5; tentative D call: TRBD2 (5 bases). The CDR3 loop spans 12 amino acids. Looked up from germline, CDR1 is SGHTA and CDR2 is FQGNSA. Trimming stripped 0 bases from V and 9 bases from J, with 8 bases between. The CDR3: CASSLALRAQYF. CDR3 coding DNA: TGTGCCAGCAGCTTAGCGCTGAGGGCCCAGTACTTC.

The genes are TRBV19 and TRBJ1-3, with D possibly matching TRBD1 (6 bases). With 7 bases removed from V and 1 base from J, the gap between germline ends came to 11 bases. Germline V CDR1 and CDR2: LNHDA, SQIVND (reference sequence). The CDR3 is made up of 14 amino acids. The CDR3 protein is CASTPDRSGNTIYF. The CDR3 DNA reads TGTGCCAGTACCCCGGACAGATCTGGAAACACCATATATTTT.

This chain links TRBV18 with TRBJ1-4; D may be TRBD1 (6 bases). The CDR3 loop spans 13 amino acids. CDR1 and CDR2 (germline): KGHSH, LQKENI. V lost 2 bases, J lost 8 bases, and 9 bases lay in between. The CDR3 protein is CASSPGGREKLFF. The CDR3 DNA reads TGTGCCAGCTCACCAGGGGGCCGGGAAAAACTGTTTTTT.

This chain links TRBV9 with TRBJ2-1; 8 positions match TRBD2. The CDR3 has 15 residues. CDR1 is SGDLS, CDR2 YYNGEE, per germline. V was pared by 3 bases and J by 9 bases, with 11 bases of the junction left unmatched. CDR3 bases: TGTGCCAGCAGCGGAGGACTAGCCGGCGTCGGTGAGCAGTTCTTC. Its translation is CASSGGLAGVGEQFF.

This clone is a singleton in its sample. The chain combines TRBV4-3 with TRBJ1-2; D gene ambiguous. CDR1 is LGHNA and CDR2 is YSLEER in the germline V gene. CDR3 size: 14 residues. The V end lost 0 bases, the J end lost 4 bases, and 9 bases lay between the germline ends. The CDR3 here is CASSQERHLYGYTF. In DNA, the CDR3 is TGCGCCAGCAGCCAAGAACGACACCTCTATGGCTACACCTTC.

This chain uses TRBV27 with TRBJ2-1, with 8 nucleotides matching TRBD2. Germline loops: CDR1 MNHEY, CDR2 SMNVEV (reference sequence). Trimming at V came to 2 bases and at J to 10 bases, leaving 7 bases not matched to a gene. The CDR3 contains 14 residues. CDR3 protein: CASSLSGLAGEQFF. CDR3 sequence (DNA): TGTGCCAGCAGTTTAAGCGGACTAGCTGGGGAGCAGTTCTTC.

The chain is built from TRBV11-3 and TRBJ2-3; 11 nucleotides line up with TRBD2. With V trimmed by 5 bases and J by 1 base, 8 bases remained unmatched. CDR1 is SGHNT, CDR2 YENEEA, per germline. The CDR3 runs 17 residues. CDR3: CASSGLAGGMGTDTQYF. The CDR3 coding sequence is TGTGCCAGCAGCGGACTAGCGGGCGGTATGGGCACAGATACGCAGTATTTT. The whole variable domain, filled in from reference TRBV11-3 and TRBJ2-3, reads EAGVVQSPRYKIIEKKQPVAFWCNPISGHNTLYWYLQNLGQGPELLIRYENEEAVDDSQLPKDRFSAERLKGVDSTLKIQPAELGDSAVYLCASSGLAGGMGTDTQYFGPGTRLTVL.

This chain uses TRBV4-2 with TRBJ1-2; 8 bases agree with TRBD1. The CDR3 totals 16 residues. CDR1 and CDR2 from the germline V gene are LGHNA and YNFKEQ. The V segment lost 3 bases and the J segment 2 bases; nucleotides outside the gene matches: 8. In nucleotides, the CDR3 is TGTGCCAGCAGCCATCTCGGACAGGGCCGAAACTATGGCTACACCTTC. Translated: CASSHLGQGRNYGYTF.

This chain joins TRBV4-2 and TRBJ2-3; 13 nucleotides match TRBD2. Looked up from germline, CDR1 is LGHNA and CDR2 is YNFKEQ. The CDR3 is 16 amino acids. The junction had 0 bases not matched to a gene; V was cut back by 0 bases and J by 3 bases. Here the CDR3 DNA reads TGTGCCAGCAGCCAAGAGACTAGCGGGGGGACAGATACGCAGTATTTT. Amino acid sequence: CASSQETSGGTDTQYF.

This clone was seen a single time. The V and J genes are TRBV7-9 and TRBJ1-1; D gene unclear. Between the trimmed V and J ends, which lost 5 bases and 9 bases, there was a span of 22 bases. Per germline, CDR1 SEHNR and CDR2 FQNEAQ (reference sequence). This CDR3 spans 15 amino acids. The CDR3 reads CASSPRSGWETKAFF. The CDR3 DNA reads TGTGCCAGCAGCCCACGAAGCGGTTGGGAAACTAAAGCTTTCTTT.

This chain joins TRBV5-1 and TRBJ1-4; TRBD1 matches at 7 bases. Trimming at V came to 4 bases and at J to 7 bases, leaving 7 bases not matched to a gene. CDR3 length: 14 amino acids. CDR1 and CDR2 (germline): SGHRS, YFSETQ. CDR3 DNA sequence: TGCGCCAGCAGCGATCCGGGACAGAGTGAAAAACTGTTTTTT. It is translated as CASSDPGQSEKLFF.

V is TRBV27 and J is TRBJ2-3, with 12 bases aligning to TRBD2. The CDR3 covers 16 residues. With 3 bases clipped from V and 5 bases from J, the junction kept 6 bases outside the gene matches. The germline V gene encodes CDR1 MNHEY and CDR2 SMNVEV (reference sequence). The CDR3 nucleotides are TGTGCCAGCAGTTTTTCTAGCGGGAGGGTCAGAGATACGCAGTATTTT. Protein: CASSFSSGRVRDTQYF.

This clone was found once. The rearrangement joins TRBV15 to TRBJ1-5; 7 bases align to TRBD1. CDR1 LNHNV and CDR2 YYDKDF come from the germline V gene (reference sequence). V was pared by 0 bases and J by 6 bases, with 5 bases of the junction left unmatched. This CDR3 spans 15 amino acids. The CDR3 loop reads CATSRDTRGAQPQHF. In nucleotides, the CDR3 is TGTGCCACCAGCAGAGATACCAGGGGGGCTCAGCCCCAGCATTTT. Looking up the rest from reference TRBV15 and TRBJ1-5 gives the full variable domain: DAMVIQNPRYQVTQFGKPVTLSCSQTLNHNVMYWYQQKSSQAPKLLFHYYDKDFNNEADTPDNFQSRRPNTSFCFLDIRSPGLGDTAMYLCATSRDTRGAQPQHFGDGTRLSIL.

This chain connects TRBV5-1 to TRBJ1-2; no reliable D call. Deletions cut 0 bases from V and 8 bases from J, with 14 bases between. This CDR3 has 14 residues. Germline V gives CDR1 SGHRS, CDR2 YFSETQ. The CDR3 bases are TGCGCCAGCAGCTTGGTTTTGGGAGGAGTAGGCTACACCTTC. Amino acid sequence: CASSLVLGGVGYTF. Combining the CDR3 with reference TRBV5-1 and TRBJ1-2 gives the whole variable domain KAGVTQTPRYLIKTRGQQVTLSCSPISGHRSVSWYQQTPGQGLQFLFEYFSETQRNKGNFPGRFSGRQFSNSRSEMNVSTLELGDSALYLCASSLVLGGVGYTFGSGTRLTVV.

The chain links TRBV6-5 to TRBJ1-3; 7 bases map to TRBD1. The V gene end was trimmed by 7 bases and the J gene end by 2 bases; junction bases not matched to a gene: 8. Looked up from germline, CDR1 is MNHEY and CDR2 is SVGAGI. The CDR3 is 15 residues long. Written as DNA, the CDR3 is TGTGCCAGCAAAGACAGGGAGTTTACTGGAAACACCATATATTTT. It encodes CASKDREFTGNTIYF.

This clone occurred once. The rearrangement joins TRBV4-2 to TRBJ2-7; D remains ambiguous. This CDR3 spans 15 amino acids. Trimming took 0 bases from V and 1 from J, leaving 10 bases between them. Germline CDR1 and CDR2: LGHNA and YNFKEQ. The CDR3 DNA reads as TGTGCCAGCAGCCAAGAACAACAGCTTTCCTACGAGCAGTACTTC. Translation: CASSQEQQLSYEQYF.

Of note for this clone: Mismatch with germline at one junction end may stem from a read error. The chain employs TRBV4-1 and TRBJ2-3; 12 bases align to TRBD2. CDR3 length: 13 amino acids. Germline CDR1 and CDR2: MGHRA and YSYEKL. The CDR3 DNA reads as TGCGCCAGCAGCCCAACTTTGACTAGCGGGGGAACTTTT. Translated: CASSPTLTSGGTF.

The V call is TRBV7-3, the J call TRBJ2-2, with 9 nucleotides matching TRBD1. The V gene's germline CDR1 is SGHTA and CDR2 FQGTGA. After removal of 6 bases from V and 3 bases from J, the junction contained 5 bases not matched to a gene. The length of the CDR3 is 15 residues. As DNA, the CDR3 is TGTGCCAGCAGGTTCGACAGGGGGGACACCGGGGAGCTGTTTTTT. This codes for CASRFDRGDTGELFF.

V usage is TRBV29-1 and J usage is TRBJ2-7; 8 positions match TRBD2. CDR1 is SQVTM, CDR2 ANQGSEA, per germline. With V trimmed by 7 bases and J by 6 bases, 14 bases remained unmatched. CDR3 length: 14 residues. The CDR3: CSAGGRAGVGEQYF. DNA of the CDR3: TGCAGCGCCGGTGGTCGAGCGGGAGTGGGCGAGCAGTACTTC.